This TCR beta chain was obtained from a study of cytomegalovirus exposure and HLA in healthy donors (dated by TCRdb to 2017 to 2019). Study-wide context: An earlier analysis of some 600 of the donors reported under 300 Gb of sequence data and 95 million to 140 million unique TCR beta sequences obtained from some 200 million T cells. Roughly 300 gigabases of sequencing data and tens of millions of unique TCR sequences were included in an early release covering about 620 HLA-typed donors. Of the roughly 390 genotyped donors, approximately 83% fell in the genetic ancestry cluster associated with self-reported Caucasian donors. The study was designed to test whether signatures of past pathogen exposure could be identified by cataloging public T cell receptors. The study profiled the T cell repertoires of 500 to 800 subjects by immunosequencing and related them to cytomegalovirus serostatus. In addition to the first cohort of about 650 subjects, a separate validation cohort of approximately 130 different subjects was used. To predict cytomegalovirus infection status, the study brought together high-throughput TCR immunosequencing, statistical association of individual TCRs with disease status, and machine learning. A later analysis re-analyzed previously published TCR beta repertoires from several hundred donors and added high-resolution HLA genotyping to study TCR occurrence patterns. Rather than drawing on any new phenotypic data, the later analysis identified candidate immune exposures from TCR beta sequences and the way those sequences occurred across donors. To decide whether each TCR beta V gene segment behaved as functional or pseudogenic, an earlier analysis of some 600 of the donors relied on high-throughput TCR beta sequencing. Alongside the repertoire data, information on donor age, sex, ethnicity and CMV serostatus was compiled. In a later genetic analysis, genome-wide SNP genotypes for about 55% of the 666 donors were used, and that subset was treated as a discovery cohort. All discovery cohort repertoires had been generated using a single sequencing platform. HLA typing covered class I and class II loci at four-digit resolution. Typing coverage differed by locus: A, B, C, DRB1 and DQB1 were typed in about 620-640 donors, DQA1 in 500 to 550, DPA1 in approximately 600, and DPB1 in 450 to 490. Several DR-DQ haplotypes were handled as single units for association and clustering, since linkage in the cohort was strong. Among approximately 370 genotyped donors of the cohort, an average of around 240,000 unique TCR beta nucleotide sequences was sequenced per donor, of which about 19% were non-productive. What the work shows at the level of the full study, not this receptor alone: A further reported finding was that TCR beta sequences accurately predicted the HLA-A and HLA-B alleles for most subjects in the first cohort. Cytomegalovirus status was reported to be diagnosed by the classifier with high specificity and sensitivity in both the original and validation cohorts. In vitro tests confirmed that a few of the cytomegalovirus-associated TCR beta chains recognize cytomegalovirus antigens. Linkage disequilibrium might explain the correlated functional status among segregating V segments, but an unknown experimental factor could not be ruled out. Broadly in line with IMGT annotations, most TCR beta V segments showed up in productive rearrangements about 90% or about 30% of the time in an earlier analysis of approximately 640 of the donors. The study gave a list of 150 to 200 TCR beta chains associated with cytomegalovirus. Specific HLA alleles were associated with 15,000 to 20,000 TCR beta sequences at a false discovery rate of 0.05 in a later analysis. In a later analysis, HLA-associated TCR beta chains were found to be more clonally expanded and to have lower generation probabilities than equally common non-associated chains. A later genetic analysis reported fewer N-insertions in productive TCRs among donors in an Asian-associated ancestry cluster than the roughly 620-donor mean. A group of highly shared sequence variants was considered likely to be a technical artifact of the sequencing pipeline. Because HLA typing was unavailable for some donors at each locus, only the typed subset was used in association tests. According to the authors, the approach could potentially be generalized to other disease states and immunological phenotypes. The cohort was sequenced for TCR beta chains only, and without alpha or paired-chain data the features that could be detected were limited. A later genetic analysis associated a missense DCLRE1C variant with V-gene and J-gene trimming of TCR beta chains, and an independent cohort replicated the association. Roughly uniform sequencing depth across donors was assumed in presence/absence analyses, although this assumption may not hold. Because counts were too low, some 17 rarely observed V segments, including chromosome 9 orphons, were excluded from the earlier analysis of a few hundred of the donors. The only immune exposure information available for the cohort was CMV serostatus. When HLA alleles, especially DR and DQ, strongly co-occurred, TCR associations were difficult to assign to individual alleles. Most CMV-associated TCR beta chains appeared to be HLA-restricted in a later analysis, and the HLA associations seemed to be driven largely by CMV exposure. According to a later analysis, TCR association rates differed among HLA loci, with DRB1 alleles showing the most associated TCRs and HLA-C alleles showing the fewest. While some public TCRs were present in many individuals, most TCR sequences turned up only very rarely across donors. A later analysis reported that several top co-occurrence clusters appeared linked to parvovirus B19, influenza, CMV and Epstein-Barr virus.

Libraries were prepared through the immunoSEQ multiplex PCR assay. A mixture of 60 forward primers for TCR Vbeta segments and 13 reverse primers for TCR Jbeta segments was used in the multiplex PCR. The CDR3 region of rearranged TCR beta genes was amplified from genomic DNA with a multiplex PCR assay. On the Illumina HiSeq System, the amplified TCR beta libraries were sequenced as 87-base-pair reads. The study's own analysis went as follows. Across the 600 to 700 repertoires, a later analysis counted tens of millions of unique TCR beta chains, 9.5 million to 13 million of which were shared by at least two donors. To remove PCR and sequencing errors, raw reads were error-corrected and collapsed into unique sequences using a nearest-neighbor algorithm that merged closely related sequences. V, D and J gene segments were assigned by aligning CDR3 sequences to IMGT reference sequences. Each retained sequence needed at least a six-nucleotide match to both a V gene segment and a J gene segment. Rearrangements were classified as productive when the CDR3 lacked stop codons and remained in frame with V and J, and all other rearrangements were classified as non-productive. Following IMGT convention, CDR3 was defined as the stretch from the second conserved V-encoded cysteine up to the conserved J-encoded phenylalanine. Sequences without an unambiguous match to a single V gene segment were excluded from the earlier analysis of several hundred of the donors. An earlier analysis of over 450 of the donors classified V segments as functional when productive rearrangements were above 56.7% and as segregating when the standard deviation between donors was above 5%. To diagnose cytomegalovirus status from the catalog of TCR beta chain sequences, a statistical classification framework was built. In a later analysis, TCR nucleotide sequences were compared against IMGT/GENE-DB human TR gene sequences so that V and J genes could be assigned. The TCRdist pipeline was used in a later analysis to assign CDR3 sequences and most-parsimonious VDJ recombination scenarios. In a later analysis, every TCR beta chain was defined by the combination of its CDR3 amino acid sequence and its V-gene family, and reads without a unique V-gene family were dropped. As a way to deal with suspected cross-contamination and a sequencing artifact, a later analysis dropped nearly 600 nucleotide sequences that were highly shared and had low generation probability. A later analysis calculated a clonal expansion index for each public chain from normalized within-repertoire ranks of inferred template counts. In a later analysis, generation probabilities were computed using a VDJ recombination model fitted to out-of-frame rearrangements, and the results were checked against IGoR. Hypergeometric tests were used in a later analysis to score TCR-TCR, TCR-HLA and TCR-CMV co-occurrence, with a repertoire-size bias correction applied to the TCR pairs. To estimate false discovery rates, a later analysis permuted the HLA or CMV assignments 20 times. A later analysis grouped co-occurring TCRs with DBSCAN, adding TCRdist sequence similarity when clustering within HLA-allele-positive subsets. Repertoires with fewer than 30,000 or more than 120,000 public chains were left out of co-occurrence clustering, as were four to six repertoires with anomalous nucleotide sharing. This is the immuneACCESS table as TCRdb keeps it, with only in-frame sequences that have V and J called. A part of the clones is gone; compared with another copy, unresolved V genes explain less than half, and the rest is unexplained. D and trimming come from the DNA, and the V and J calls and clone size come from that table. Recorded for this sample are 63,000 or so clones; 80% of them occurred a single time. Of the sample, less than 5% is held by the ten largest clones.

The cohort was made up of approximately 700 healthy bone marrow donors. Cohort members were all nominally healthy when sampled, although unrecorded immune exposures were likely present. The donor tested CMV seronegative, placing the donor among the 350 or so seronegative members of the cohort. A peripheral blood sample was collected from each donor, and TCR beta sequencing was performed on peripheral blood mononuclear cells. The Qiagen DNeasy Blood Extraction Kit was used to extract genomic DNA from the blood cell samples. Turning to this clone: Its antigen is still unknown. No much larger clonotype is one base removed from it; base qualities were not supplied.

Sequencing used PBMCs. This TCR was sampled from a woman aged 25 to 39 in good health and CMV-seronegative.

CDR3 reads: CAIRSGGPGELFF. The DNA reads as follows: TGTGCCATCAGGTCGGGGGGGCCCGGGGAGCTGTTTTTT. The rearrangement joined TRBV10-3 to TRBJ2-2; a stretch of 8 junction bases matches TRBD2. CDR1 and CDR2 are drawn from the germline V gene: ENHRY, SYGVKD. The germline V and J ends show losses of 6 bases and 6 bases respectively, and no gene match explains 3 bases of the junction. There are 13 amino acids in the CDR3, from cysteine to phenylalanine inclusive. Just the 39-base CDR3 DNA is kept, in frame starting at base 1.